Listed below are T cell receptor beta chains from one sample, sequenced in a study of CD8+CD57+ T cells in acquired aplastic anemia. TCRdb re-called the reads with MiXCR, one entry per CDR3 protein. The sample yields about 180,000 distinct CDR3 sequences, roughly 50% seen once. The sequenced sample consisted of sorted CD4+, CD8+, or CD8+CD57+ T cells (not recorded which) from PBMCs. The receptors stem from a human donor with aplastic anemia. Both conserved end residues are part of each CDR3. The D gene is left open where the match is weak. Where a row states a size, it is once, few, many or the class of an expanded clone; other rows omit it.

clone_size	v_call	cdr3_length	j_call	d_call	cdr3_nt	cdr3_aa
NA	TRBV20-1	16	TRBJ1-3	NA	TGCAGTGCGGGGGGGGGACATACGAGCTCTGGAAACACCATATATTTT	CSAGGGHTSSGNTIYF
NA	TRBV7-3	13	TRBJ2-1	NA	TGTGCCAGCAGCGCCATTGTTCGAGGGGAGCAGTTCTTC	CASSAIVRGEQFF
many	TRBV9	14	TRBJ2-5	NA	TGTGCCAGCAGCGTAGGGGGGGCGTCGGAGACCCAGTACTTC	CASSVGGASETQYF
many	TRBV20-1	20	TRBJ2-3	NA	TGCAGTGCTGGATCCGCCGACCGCCAGGGGGGGGGAGGGCCATCAGATACGCAGTATTTT	CSAGSADRQGGGGPSDTQYF
NA	TRBV10-3	17	TRBJ2-6	TRBD1	TGTGCCACCTACCCCGGGACAGGGTCAACGGGGGCCAACGTCCTGACTTTC	CATYPGTGSTGANVLTF
NA	TRBV29-1	13	TRBJ1-2	NA	TGCAGCTTGGGGGGTAGCCGGTACTATGGCTACACCTTC	CSLGGSRYYGYTF
few	TRBV27	16	TRBJ2-6	NA	TGTGCCAGCAGTTTATCGGCCTCTGCTGGGGCCAACGTCCTGACTTTC	CASSLSASAGANVLTF
NA	TRBV25-1	14	TRBJ1-5	NA	TGTGCCAGCAGTGAAATGGACAGCAATCAGCCCCAGCATTTT	CASSEMDSNQPQHF
once	TRBV2	12	TRBJ2-2	NA	TGTGCCAGCACAGATCAGCCGCGGGAGCTGTTTTTT	CASTDQPRELFF
NA	TRBV29-1	10	TRBJ2-1	NA	TGCAGCGTTGCTGGAAATGAGCAGTTCTTC	CSVAGNEQFF
many	TRBV12-3/TRBV12-4	10	TRBJ1-2	NA	TGTGCCAGCGGCCTCAAGGGAGCCACCTTC	CASGLKGATF
NA	TRBV10-2	16	TRBJ2-7	TRBD2	TGCGCCAGCAGTGCGTTCGGCGGGAGTGGACGACGGGAGCAGTACTTC	CASSAFGGSGRREQYF
many	TRBV7-2	14	TRBJ1-2	TRBD1	TGTGCCAGCAGCCCCGGACAGGGCCGGAGCGGCTACACCTTC	CASSPGQGRSGYTF
NA	TRBV24-1	14	TRBJ2-5	NA	TGTGCCACCAGTGAGGAGACAGAGCGGGAGACCCAGTACTTC	CATSEETERETQYF
many	TRBV2	15	TRBJ1-6	TRBD1	TGTGCCAGCAGACGTGGGACAGGCCCCTATTCACCCCTCCACTTT	CASRRGTGPYSPLHF
many	TRBV30	13	TRBJ2-7	TRBD2	TGTGCCTGGGACCGCGGGAGCGGGAACGAGCAGTACTTC	CAWDRGSGNEQYF
few	TRBV5-1	13	TRBJ2-5	NA	TGCGCCAGCAGCTTAAACGGACAAGAGACCCAGTACTTC	CASSLNGQETQYF
NA	TRBV10-2	15	TRBJ2-7	TRBD2	TGCGCCAGCAGTGACCTGCGGGAGCGGTCCTACGAGCAGTACTTC	CASSDLRERSYEQYF
NA	TRBV12-3/TRBV12-4	13	TRBJ1-1	NA	TGTGCCAGCAGTTTGCAGCGCAACACTGAAGCTTTCTTT	CASSLQRNTEAFF
NA	TRBV19	12	TRBJ1-4	NA	TGTGCCGTTCGGACGGATAATGAAAAACTGTTTTTT	CAVRTDNEKLFF
few	TRBV2	13	TRBJ1-5	NA	TGTGCCAGCAACGGACAGTCCAATCAGCCCCAGCATTTT	CASNGQSNQPQHF
NA	TRBV14	13	TRBJ2-7	NA	TGTGCCAGCAGCCAACAGGTCGACTACGAGCAGTACTTC	CASSQQVDYEQYF
NA	TRBV13	14	TRBJ1-1	NA	TGTGCCAGCAGCTTAAGGACAATCAACACTGAAGCTTTCTTT	CASSLRTINTEAFF
many	TRBV7-2	14	TRBJ2-3	TRBD2	TGTGCCAGCAGCTTCGGGGGGGCCGGCGATACGCAGTATTTT	CASSFGGAGDTQYF
many	TRBV6-1	16	TRBJ1-5	TRBD1	TGTGCCAGCAGAGCAATACAGGGGGCGGACAATCAGCCCCAGCATTTT	CASRAIQGADNQPQHF
NA	TRBV2	12	TRBJ2-1	NA	TGTGCCAGCAACGCTAGAGCGCCAGAGCAGTTCTTC	CASNARAPEQFF
once	TRBV20-1	14	TRBJ1-2	NA	TGCAGTGCTAGGAGTACTGAGGACGGCTATGGCTACACCTTC	CSARSTEDGYGYTF
NA	TRBV24-1	14	TRBJ2-5	NA	TGTGCCACCAGTGACGGACCGCTGGGGGAGACCCAGTACTTC	CATSDGPLGETQYF
NA	TRBV9	12	TRBJ2-3	NA	TGTGCCAGCAGCGTAGTGGGAGATACGCAGTATTTT	CASSVVGDTQYF
NA	TRBV19	15	TRBJ2-3	NA	TGTGCCAGTAGTATCGCGGGGGCGCTCACAGATACGCAGTATTTT	CASSIAGALTDTQYF
NA	TRBV20-1	12	TRBJ1-2	TRBD1	TGCAGTGCTAGGGACAGGTACTATGGCTACACCTTC	CSARDRYYGYTF
NA	TRBV15	14	TRBJ2-7	NA	TGTGCCACCAGCGGGGATCCCGAAGGGCACGAGCAGTACTTC	CATSGDPEGHEQYF
few	TRBV6-1	15	TRBJ1-6	NA	TGTGCCAGCAGTGTAAACGGACTCTTAAATTCACCCCTCCACTTT	CASSVNGLLNSPLHF
few	TRBV19	15	TRBJ1-6	TRBD1	TGTGCCAGTAGTACTGGACAGGGGGTGCGTTCACCCCTCCACTTT	CASSTGQGVRSPLHF
many	TRBV24-1	11	TRBJ2-5	NA	TGTGCCACAGGGGCCGGGGAGACCCAGTACTTC	CATGAGETQYF
NA	TRBV19	20	TRBJ1-1	TRBD1	TGTGCCAGTAGTAACTCCCCGAGGGCAAGGGGGCGGCCAGCGAACACTGAAGCTTTCTTT	CASSNSPRARGRPANTEAFF
NA	TRBV10-3	13	TRBJ1-1	NA	TGTGCCATCCAGGGGACCGGGGGAACTGAAGCTTTCTTT	CAIQGTGGTEAFF
NA	TRBV5-6	16	TRBJ2-7	NA	TGTGCCAGCAGCTTGCAGGGGGGGACACCAGAGGTCGAGCAGTACTTC	CASSLQGGTPEVEQYF
many	TRBV5-1	14	TRBJ2-5	NA	TGCGCCAGCAGTGAACAGGGCCTACAAGAGACCCAGTACTTC	CASSEQGLQETQYF
many	TRBV18	13	TRBJ2-1	TRBD2	TGTGCCAGCTCACCACCTACGGCTAGCGGACAGTTCTTC	CASSPPTASGQFF
NA	TRBV24-1	13	TRBJ2-5	NA	TGTGCCACCAGTGGGGACAAGGTAGAGACCCAGTACTTC	CATSGDKVETQYF
NA	TRBV7-2	13	TRBJ2-7	NA	TGTGCCAGCAGCTTAGAGTCGGGCTACGAGCAGTACTTC	CASSLESGYEQYF
many	TRBV7-2	14	TRBJ2-5	NA	TGTGCCAGCAGCTTAGGGCTTGGGCGGGAGACCCAGTACTTC	CASSLGLGRETQYF
NA	TRBV11-3	12	TRBJ2-7	NA	TGTGCCAGCAGCTGGTCGCGGGACGAGCAGTACTTC	CASSWSRDEQYF
once	TRBV12-3/TRBV12-4	13	TRBJ2-5	NA	TGTGCCAGCTCAAACCAGCGGGCGGAGACCCAGTACTTC	CASSNQRAETQYF
many	TRBV5-1	15	TRBJ2-1	NA	TGCGCCAGCAGCCTGGAGGGGAACTTTGTCCATGAGCAGTTCTTC	CASSLEGNFVHEQFF
few	TRBV11-3	13	TRBJ2-7	NA	TGTGCCAGCAGCCCCCGCACAGCCTACGAGCAGTACTTC	CASSPRTAYEQYF
many	TRBV19	16	TRBJ2-3	NA	TGTGCCAGTAGGTACGCCGGACTGTCTAGCACAGATACGCAGTATTTT	CASRYAGLSSTDTQYF
few	TRBV24-1	13	TRBJ1-1	NA	TGTGCCACCAGAGGAAGAGAGGGCGACAAAGCTTTCTTT	CATRGREGDKAFF
NA	TRBV12-3/TRBV12-4	11	TRBJ2-1	NA	TGTGCCAGCAGTTTGGTGGGTCAGCAGTTCTTC	CASSLVGQQFF
NA	TRBV5-1	13	TRBJ2-7	NA	TGCGCCAGCAGCTTGGTAGTCGGCTACGATCAGTACTTC	CASSLVVGYDQYF
NA	TRBV12-3/TRBV12-4	18	TRBJ2-1	TRBD2	TGTGCCAGCAGTTTCAACAGACTAGCGGGGGTAACCTACAATGAGCAGTTCTTC	CASSFNRLAGVTYNEQFF
NA	TRBV19	13	TRBJ2-6	TRBD1	TGTGCCAGTAGCATGGACAGGGGCAACGTCCTGACTTTC	CASSMDRGNVLTF
NA	TRBV10-3	16	TRBJ1-2	TRBD1	TGTGCCATCAGAGAGGGGACAGGGATGCACACCTATGGCTACACCTTC	CAIREGTGMHTYGYTF
many	TRBV11-2	16	TRBJ2-3	NA	TGTGCCAGCAGCTTAAGGGTTAGCAGCCGCACAGATACGCAGTATTTT	CASSLRVSSRTDTQYF
NA	TRBV25-1	15	TRBJ1-4	NA	TGTGCCAGCAGTGAATGGGGGATGGTCGATGAAAAACTGTTTTTT	CASSEWGMVDEKLFF
many	TRBV20-1	13	TRBJ2-3	NA	TGCAGTGCTAGACGCCTAGCTCCAGATACGCAGTATTTT	CSARRLAPDTQYF